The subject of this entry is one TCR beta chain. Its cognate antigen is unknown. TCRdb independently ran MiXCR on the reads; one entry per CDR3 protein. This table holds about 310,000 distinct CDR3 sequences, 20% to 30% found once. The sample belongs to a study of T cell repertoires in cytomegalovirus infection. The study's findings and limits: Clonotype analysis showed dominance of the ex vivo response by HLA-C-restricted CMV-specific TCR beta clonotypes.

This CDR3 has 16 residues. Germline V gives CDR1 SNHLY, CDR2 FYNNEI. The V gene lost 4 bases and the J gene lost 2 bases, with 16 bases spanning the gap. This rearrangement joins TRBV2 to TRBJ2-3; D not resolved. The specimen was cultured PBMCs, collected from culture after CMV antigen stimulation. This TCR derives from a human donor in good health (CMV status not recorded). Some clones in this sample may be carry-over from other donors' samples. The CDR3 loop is CASSVGVQDSTDTQYF. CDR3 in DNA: TGTGCCAGCAGTGTAGGAGTGCAGGATTCCACAGATACGCAGTATTTT.